These T cell receptor beta chains were read from a single sample in a study of Tregs in tolerant kidney transplant recipients. Using immunoSEQ multiplex PCR, the repertoire was profiled, and TCRdb retains in-frame clones only, with some absent. The sample carries about 110,000 clones, roughly 89% recorded once. Specimen: CD4+ T cells from blood, collected before the transplant. The receptors were sampled from a human donor who received a combined kidney and bone marrow transplant. CDR3s include the opening cysteine and the closing phenylalanine or tryptophan. A D gene is named only where the DNA matches it firmly. A clone size is listed for some rows: how often the clone was seen (once, few, many), or a class if it is expanded.

D | J | V | size | DNA | CDR3
TRBD1 | TRBJ2-2 | TRBV7-9 | . | TGTGCCAGTTCCCGACAGGGTGGCACCGGGGAGCTGTTTTTT | CASSRQGGTGELFF
TRBD2 | TRBJ2-3 | TRBV5-1 | . | TGCGCCAGCAGCTTGATCGGTCGGTCTAGCGGGGGCACAGATACGCAGTATTTT | CASSLIGRSSGGTDTQYF
. | TRBJ1-2 | TRBV5-5 | . | TGTGCCAGCAGCTTGGTGGACAATCGCGGCTACACCTTC | CASSLVDNRGYTF
. | TRBJ2-1 | TRBV27 | once | TGTGCCAGCAGACGGGAGCGGACCTCCTACAATGAGCAGTTCTTC | CASRRERTSYNEQFF
TRBD2 | TRBJ2-1 | TRBV6-5 | . | TGTGCCAGCAGTTGGTTAGCGGGGAACAATGAGCAGTTCTTC | CASSWLAGNNEQFF
. | TRBJ1-5 | TRBV10-3 | . | TGTGCCATCAGTGTGGGAGTAGGCAATCAGCCCCAGCATTTT | CAISVGVGNQPQHF
. | TRBJ1-2 | TRBV7-8 | . | TGTGCCAGCAGCTTAGCCAGGGGCCTCGAGGGCTACACCTTC | CASSLARGLEGYTF
. | TRBJ2-3 | TRBV9 | once | TGTGCCAGCAGCGTTTACATACGAGATACGCAGTATTTT | CASSVYIRDTQYF
TRBD1 | TRBJ1-5 | TRBV7-2 | . | TGTGCCAGCAGCCAGGACAGGGTCCAGCCCCAGCATTTT | CASSQDRVQPQHF
TRBD2 | TRBJ2-2 | TRBV7-2 | few | TGTGCCAGCAGCTTATCGACTAGCGGGAGCGACGGGGAGCTGTTTTTT | CASSLSTSGSDGELFF
. | TRBJ2-7 | TRBV12-5 | . | TGTGCTAGTGGTTTGGTAGGGGGGGGCTGGGAGCAGTACTTC | CASGLVGGGWEQYF
. | TRBJ1-5 | TRBV28 | . | TGTGCCAGCAGCATCAGCAATCAGCCCCAGCATTTT | CASSISNQPQHF
. | TRBJ2-5 | TRBV4-1 | . | TGCGCCAGCAGCCAAACCCGGGGGGAGACCCAGTACTTC | CASSQTRGETQYF
TRBD2 | TRBJ2-1 | TRBV28 | . | TGTGCCAGCAGTCCCCCAGCGGGAGGCACCTACAATGAGCAGTTCTTC | CASSPPAGGTYNEQFF
TRBD2 | TRBJ2-1 | TRBV5-1 | once | TGCGCCAGCACCACTCGGGCTAGCGGGGCCCGGGAGCAGTTCTTC | CASTTRASGAREQFF
. | TRBJ2-7 | TRBV18 | once | TGTGCCAGCTCACCGGAAGGCCCGCGGGTGGGCGAGCAGTACTTC | CASSPEGPRVGEQYF
TRBD1 | TRBJ2-7 | TRBV28 | few | TGTGCCAGCAGTCCCGGACAGGATTACGAGCAGTACTTC | CASSPGQDYEQYF
. | TRBJ2-5 | TRBV7-2 | . | TGTGCCAGCAGCTTAGTCCCCGGGACCCAGTACTTC | CASSLVPGTQYF
. | TRBJ1-3 | TRBV19 | . | TGTGCCAGTAGAAGACGGAGTAACTCTGGAAACACCATATATTTT | CASRRRSNSGNTIYF
TRBD1 | TRBJ1-4 | TRBV10-3 | . | TGTGCCATCGGGACAGGGGGTGAAAAACTGTTTTTT | CAIGTGGEKLFF
. | TRBJ1-2 | TRBV28 | . | TGTGCCAGCAGTTACTCACCCGCTGGCTATGGCTACACCTTC | CASSYSPAGYGYTF